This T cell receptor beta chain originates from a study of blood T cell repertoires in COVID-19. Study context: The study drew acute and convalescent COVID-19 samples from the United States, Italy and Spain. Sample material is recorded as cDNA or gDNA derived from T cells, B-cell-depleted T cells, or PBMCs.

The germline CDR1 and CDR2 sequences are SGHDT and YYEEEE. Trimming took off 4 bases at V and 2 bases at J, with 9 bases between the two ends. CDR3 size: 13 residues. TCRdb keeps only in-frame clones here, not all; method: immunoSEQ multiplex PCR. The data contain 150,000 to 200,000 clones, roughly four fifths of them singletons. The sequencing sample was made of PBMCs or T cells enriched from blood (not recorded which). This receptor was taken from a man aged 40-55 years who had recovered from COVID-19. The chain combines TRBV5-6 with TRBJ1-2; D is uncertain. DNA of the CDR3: TGTGCCAGCAGCAGCGTTAGCAACTATGGCTACACCTTC. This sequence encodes CASSSVSNYGYTF.